The clone carrying this T cell receptor beta chain came up a few times. This may be a read error, as it is one base from a much larger clone. The germline gives CDR1 LGHNA, CDR2 YNFKEQ. CDR3 length equals 16 residues. The V end was cut by 0 bases, the J end by 4 bases, with 15 bases between. TCRdb passed the 5' RACE reads through MiXCR, listing each CDR3 protein once. This table has 13,000 or so distinct CDR3 sequences, 20% to 30% appearing once. Sequencing was carried out using naive CD4+ T cells sorted from blood. The subset here: naive CD4+ T cells, CD4+CD45RA+CD25-. This TCR derives from a female donor with breast cancer. The rearrangement joins TRBV4-2 to TRBJ1-2; D remains ambiguous. The CDR3 protein is CASSQDSYRSGYGYTF. The CDR3 DNA is TGTGCCAGCAGCCAAGACAGTTATAGGAGTGGCTATGGCTACACCTTC.